This T cell receptor beta chain was sequenced in a study of human T cells and chemical hapten exposure. The sample's time point: patch test 2, 6 weeks after DPC sensitization. The treatment denotes: therapeutic diphenylcyclopropenone sensitization with weekly scalp DPC. Extraction of total RNA was performed on unfractionated whole blood. The study enrolled 18 to 70-year-old alopecia patients suitable for DPC. CDR1 and CDR2 (germline): SGHTA, FQGNSA. V dropped 5 bases and J dropped 7 bases, with 19 bases sitting between them. This CDR3 region has 15 residues. TCRdb ran MiXCR on the RACE reads and lists one entry per CDR3 protein. The data contain tens of thousands of distinct CDR3 sequences, 8.5% to 10% of them singletons. This clonotype appeared many times.

Sequenced here: whole blood, sampled in connection with sensitization to the hapten diphenylcyclopropenone (DPC). The chain carries TRBV7-2 and TRBJ2-3, with D possibly matching TRBD2 (7 bases). The source is a woman in her 30s with alopecia areata. Some clones in this sample may be carry-over from other donors' samples. The CDR3 DNA is TGTGCCAGCAGCGGGGGGGCTAGCGGTGGTTATACGCAGTATTTT. This gives the protein CASSGGASGGYTQYF.